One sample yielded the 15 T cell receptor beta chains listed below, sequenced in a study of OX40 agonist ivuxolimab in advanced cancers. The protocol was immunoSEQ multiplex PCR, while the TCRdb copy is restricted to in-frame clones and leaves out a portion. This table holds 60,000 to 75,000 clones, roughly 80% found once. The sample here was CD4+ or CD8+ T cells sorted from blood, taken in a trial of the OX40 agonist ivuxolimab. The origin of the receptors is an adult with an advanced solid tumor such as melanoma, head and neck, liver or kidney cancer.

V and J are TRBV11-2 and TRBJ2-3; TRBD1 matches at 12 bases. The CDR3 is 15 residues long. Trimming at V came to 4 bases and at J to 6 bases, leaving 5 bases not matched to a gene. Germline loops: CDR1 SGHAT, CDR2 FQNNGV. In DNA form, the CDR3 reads TGTGCCAGCAGCTCGGGGGACAGGGGGCGGGATACGCAGTATTTT. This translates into CASSSGDRGRDTQYF.

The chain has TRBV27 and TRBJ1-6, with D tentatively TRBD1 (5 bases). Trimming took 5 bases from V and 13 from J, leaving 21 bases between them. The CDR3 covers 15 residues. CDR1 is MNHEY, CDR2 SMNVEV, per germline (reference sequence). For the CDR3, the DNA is TGTGCCAGCAGTACAATCCGGGACGGCTACAACCCCCTCCACTTT. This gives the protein CASSTIRDGYNPLHF.

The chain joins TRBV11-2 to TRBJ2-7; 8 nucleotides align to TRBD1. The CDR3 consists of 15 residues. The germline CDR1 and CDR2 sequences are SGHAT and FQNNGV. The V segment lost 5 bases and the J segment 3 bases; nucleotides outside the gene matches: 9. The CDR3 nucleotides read TGTGCCAGCAGCGTCAGGGGGCCAAAGAACTACGAGCAGTACTTC. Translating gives CASSVRGPKNYEQYF. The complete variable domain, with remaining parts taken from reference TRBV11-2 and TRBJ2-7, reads EAGVAQSPRYKIIEKRQSVAFWCNPISGHATLYWYQQILGQGPKLLIQFQNNGVVDDSQLPKDRFSAERLKGVDSTLKIQPAKLEDSAVYLCASSVRGPKNYEQYFGPGTRLTVT.

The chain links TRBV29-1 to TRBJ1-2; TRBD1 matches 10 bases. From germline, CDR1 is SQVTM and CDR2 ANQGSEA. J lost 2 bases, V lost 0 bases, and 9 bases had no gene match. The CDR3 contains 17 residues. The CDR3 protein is CSVEDMRDRGGNYGYTF. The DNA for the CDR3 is TGCAGCGTTGAAGATATGAGGGACAGGGGAGGGAACTATGGCTACACCTTC.

CDR3 in amino acids: CASSSLPSTGSNQPQHF. In DNA, the CDR3 is TGCGCCAGCAGTTCCCTACCTTCCACGGGGAGCAATCAGCCCCAGCATTTT. The chain has TRBV5-1 and TRBJ1-5; the D is unclear. V dropped 5 bases and J dropped 1 base, with 19 bases sitting between them. Per germline, CDR1 SGHRS and CDR2 YFSETQ. CDR3 length: 17 residues.

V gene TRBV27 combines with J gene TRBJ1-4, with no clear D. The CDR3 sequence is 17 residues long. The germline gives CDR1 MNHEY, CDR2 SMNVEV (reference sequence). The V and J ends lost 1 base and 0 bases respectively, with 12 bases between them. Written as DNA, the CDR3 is TGTGCCAGCAGTTTATTTATTCCTGGTACAACTAATGAAAAACTGTTTTTT. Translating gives CASSLFIPGTTNEKLFF.

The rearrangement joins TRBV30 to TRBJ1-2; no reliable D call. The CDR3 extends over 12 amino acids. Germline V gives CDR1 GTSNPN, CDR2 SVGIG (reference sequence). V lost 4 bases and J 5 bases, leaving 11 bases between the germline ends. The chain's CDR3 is CAWTPGSYGYTF. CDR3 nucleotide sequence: TGTGCCTGGACTCCCGGGTCTTATGGCTACACCTTC.

The CDR3 protein is CASSLTGGSVKETQYF. As DNA, the CDR3 is TGCGCCAGCAGCTTAACGGGGGGGTCTGTAAAAGAGACCCAGTACTTC. V gene TRBV5-1 combines with J gene TRBJ2-5; 8 positions agree with TRBD2. Germline values: CDR1 SGHRS, CDR2 YFSETQ. V was clipped by 2 bases and J by 3 bases; unmatched bases: 9. The CDR3 length is 16 residues. Filled out from reference TRBV5-1 and TRBJ2-5, the complete variable domain reads KAGVTQTPRYLIKTRGQQVTLSCSPISGHRSVSWYQQTPGQGLQFLFEYFSETQRNKGNFPGRFSGRQFSNSRSEMNVSTLELGDSALYLCASSLTGGSVKETQYFGPGTRLLVL.

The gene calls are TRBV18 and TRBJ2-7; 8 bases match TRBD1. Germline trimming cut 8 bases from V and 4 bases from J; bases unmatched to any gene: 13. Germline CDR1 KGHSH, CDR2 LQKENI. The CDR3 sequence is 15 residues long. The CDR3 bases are TGTGCCAGCGGCCCCTTTCAGGGGGCGGGTTACGAGCAGTACTTC. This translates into CASGPFQGAGYEQYF.

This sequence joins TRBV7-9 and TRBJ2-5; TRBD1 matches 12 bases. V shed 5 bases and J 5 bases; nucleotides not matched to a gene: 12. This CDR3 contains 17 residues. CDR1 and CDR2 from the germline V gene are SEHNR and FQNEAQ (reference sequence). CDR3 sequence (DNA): TGTGCCAGCAGCCAAATACCGGGACAGGGGGCAGGGGAGACCCAGTACTTC. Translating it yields CASSQIPGQGAGETQYF.

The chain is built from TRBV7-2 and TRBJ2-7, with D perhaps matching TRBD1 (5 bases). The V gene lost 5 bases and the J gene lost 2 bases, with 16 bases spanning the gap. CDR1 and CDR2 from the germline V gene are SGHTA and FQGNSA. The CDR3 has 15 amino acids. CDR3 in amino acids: CASSPTGVGPYEQYF. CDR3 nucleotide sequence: TGTGCCAGCAGCCCAACAGGAGTAGGACCCTACGAGCAGTACTTC.

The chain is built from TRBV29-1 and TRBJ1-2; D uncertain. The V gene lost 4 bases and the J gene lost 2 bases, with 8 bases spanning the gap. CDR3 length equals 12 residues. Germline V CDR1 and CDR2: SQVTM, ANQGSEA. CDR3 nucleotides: TGCAGCGTTGCTACGGCCAACTATGGCTACACCTTC. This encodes CSVATANYGYTF.

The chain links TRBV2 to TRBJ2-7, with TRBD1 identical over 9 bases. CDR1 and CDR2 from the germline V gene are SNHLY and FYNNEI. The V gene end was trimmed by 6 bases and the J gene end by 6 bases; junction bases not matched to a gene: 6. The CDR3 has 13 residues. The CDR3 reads CASRRTGVGEQYF. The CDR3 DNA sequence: TGTGCCAGCAGAAGGACAGGGGTTGGCGAGCAGTACTTC.

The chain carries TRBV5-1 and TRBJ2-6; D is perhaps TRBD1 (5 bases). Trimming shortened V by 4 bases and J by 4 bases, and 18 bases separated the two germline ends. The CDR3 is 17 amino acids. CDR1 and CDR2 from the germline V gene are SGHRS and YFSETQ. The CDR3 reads CASSTGPQGTGANVLTF. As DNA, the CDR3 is TGCGCCAGCAGCACCGGCCCGCAGGGAACGGGGGCCAACGTCCTGACTTTC.

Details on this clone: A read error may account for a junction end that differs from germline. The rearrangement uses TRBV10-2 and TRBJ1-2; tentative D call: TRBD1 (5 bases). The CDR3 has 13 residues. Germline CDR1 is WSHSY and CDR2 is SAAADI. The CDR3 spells CASSEKGSYGHTF. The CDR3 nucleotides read TGCGCCAGCAGTGAGAAGGGGTCCTATGGCCACACCTTC.